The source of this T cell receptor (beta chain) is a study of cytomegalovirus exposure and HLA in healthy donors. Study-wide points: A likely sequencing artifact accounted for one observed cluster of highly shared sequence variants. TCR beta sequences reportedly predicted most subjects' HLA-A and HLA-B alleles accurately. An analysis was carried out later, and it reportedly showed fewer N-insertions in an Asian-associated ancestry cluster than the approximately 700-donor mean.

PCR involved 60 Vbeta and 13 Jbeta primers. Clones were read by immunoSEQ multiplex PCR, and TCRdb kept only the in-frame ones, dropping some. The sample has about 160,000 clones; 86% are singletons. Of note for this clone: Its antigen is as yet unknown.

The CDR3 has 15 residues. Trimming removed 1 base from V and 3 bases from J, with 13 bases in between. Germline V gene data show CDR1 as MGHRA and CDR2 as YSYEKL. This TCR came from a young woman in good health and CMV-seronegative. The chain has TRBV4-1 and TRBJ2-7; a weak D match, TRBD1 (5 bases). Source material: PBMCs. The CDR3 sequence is CASSQVDSQGYEQYF. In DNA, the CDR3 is TGCGCCAGCAGCCAAGTAGACAGTCAAGGCTACGAGCAGTACTTC.